The 19 T cell receptor beta chains given below trace back to one sample, sequenced in a study of blood T cell repertoires in COVID-19. Sequenced by immunoSEQ multiplex PCR; TCRdb stores in-frame clones only, minus some. The table lists tens of thousands of clones, over 90% of them singletons. The sequencing sample was made of peripheral blood. The receptors here all came from a male donor with active COVID-19.

This chain joins TRBV4-2 and TRBJ2-1, with 8 positions matching TRBD2. V lost 0 bases to trimming and J lost 6 bases; unmatched junction nucleotides: 7. The germline V gene has CDR1 LGHNA and CDR2 YNFKEQ. The CDR3 is 16 residues long. CDR3 sequence (DNA): TGTGCCAGCAGCCAAGATGCGGGGGGAACCTTCAATGAGCAGTTCTTC. Its translation: CASSQDAGGTFNEQFF.

CDR3 loop: CATRAGPFQETQYF. DNA for the CDR3: TGTGCCACCCGAGCGGGGCCATTCCAAGAGACCCAGTACTTC. The chain joins TRBV6-5 to TRBJ2-5, with 7 bases matching TRBD2. V was clipped by 10 bases and J by 1 base; unmatched bases: 9. This CDR3 is 14 amino acids long. Looked up from germline, CDR1 is MNHEY and CDR2 is SVGAGI.

The chain couples TRBV19 to TRBJ1-2; D is unresolved. CDR3 length: 12 amino acids. V lost 6 bases, J lost 4 bases, and 9 bases lay in between. Germline V gene data show CDR1 as LNHDA and CDR2 as SQIVND (reference sequence). The CDR3 sequence is CASRGGFYGYTF. DNA of the CDR3: TGTGCCAGTAGGGGAGGGTTCTATGGCTACACCTTC.

The chain carries TRBV28 and TRBJ1-2; D unresolved. Trimming pared 7 bases from V and 6 bases from J, leaving 24 bases between. This CDR3 is 16 amino acids long. Germline V gene data show CDR1 as MDHEN and CDR2 as SYDVKM. The CDR3 DNA follows: TGTGCCAGCAAGGACGGAGGCCCCAGATTTGGGGATGGCTACACCTTC. It is translated as CASKDGGPRFGDGYTF.

This clone was detected only once. The V gene is TRBV3-1 (or the pseudogene TRBV3-2), the J gene TRBJ2-2; 7 nucleotides agree with TRBD2. V was clipped by 4 bases and J by 4 bases; unmatched bases: 6. The CDR3 length is 15 residues. CDR1 LGHDT and CDR2 YNNKEL come from the germline V gene (reference sequence). CDR3 protein: CASSPRTRRTGELFF. CDR3 in DNA: TGTGCCAGCAGCCCTCGGACTAGACGCACCGGGGAGCTGTTTTTT.

The J gene is TRBJ1-1, the V gene TRBV4-2; tentatively, D is TRBD1 (5 bases). This CDR3 spans 13 amino acids. V was cut by 2 bases and J by 7 bases, with 11 bases left in between. The germline V gene encodes CDR1 LGHNA and CDR2 YNFKEQ. The CDR3 reads CASSQTGVVEAFF. CDR3 sequence (DNA): TGTGCCAGCAGCCAAACAGGTGTCGTTGAAGCTTTCTTT.

The J gene is TRBJ2-2, the V gene TRBV18; maybe TRBD1 (8 bases). The CDR3 is 16 residues long. Trimming cost V 6 bases and J 5 bases, with 19 bases left between them. CDR1 KGHSH and CDR2 LQKENI come from the germline V gene. The CDR3 region has the DNA TGTGCCAGCTCGCGGGGGCCAGGGGGCCAAACCGGGGAGCTGTTTTTT. As protein: CASSRGPGGQTGELFF.

This clone was detected only once. This chain joins TRBV6-5 and TRBJ1-1, with 9 bases lining up with TRBD1. The CDR3 is 15 amino acids. CDR1 is MNHEY and CDR2 is SVGAGI in the germline V gene. Trimming took 0 bases from V and 3 from J; bases not matched to a gene: 2. CDR3 nucleotide sequence: TGTGCCAGCAGTTACTCGAGACAGGGGGACACTGAAGCTTTCTTT. Its translation: CASSYSRQGDTEAFF.

The rearrangement joins TRBV7-9 to TRBJ2-6, with TRBD1 matching 7 bases. The CDR3 covers 15 residues. The germline gives CDR1 SEHNR, CDR2 FQNEAQ (reference sequence). V lost 6 bases and J lost 4; bases outside the gene matches: 6. The CDR3 nucleotides read TGTGCCAGCAGTTACGGACAGGCCGGGGCCAACGTCCTGACTTTC. Protein: CASSYGQAGANVLTF.

The chain employs TRBV27 and TRBJ1-2; D call uncertain. The CDR3 extends over 17 amino acids. Germline V gene sequence: CDR1 MNHEY, CDR2 SMNVEV (reference sequence). Trimming stripped 2 bases from V and 6 bases from J, with 22 bases between. The CDR3 nucleotides are TGTGCCAGCAGTTTAAAGGCCCCAACGGGGTTTGAAAATGGCTACACCTTC. Protein: CASSLKAPTGFENGYTF.

V gene TRBV7-2 combines with J gene TRBJ2-3; 12 nucleotides align to TRBD2. V lost 8 bases and J lost 7; bases outside the gene matches: 16. This CDR3 is built from 17 residues. Germline V CDR1 and CDR2: SGHTA, FQGNSA. CDR3 nucleotides: TGTGCCAGCTCGACCGGGGCTAGCGGGGGGGCCTTGTATACGCAGTATTTT. As protein: CASSTGASGGALYTQYF.

CDR3 in amino acids: CASSDYQDSAYEKLFF. For the CDR3, the DNA is TGCGCCAGCAGTGATTACCAAGACAGCGCCTATGAAAAACTGTTTTTT. The chain links TRBV10-2 to TRBJ1-4, with D perhaps TRBD1 (5 bases). Trimming pared 3 bases from V and 6 bases from J, leaving 17 bases between. Germline CDR1 is WSHSY and CDR2 is SAAADI. This CDR3 is 16 amino acids long.

This chain uses TRBV6-6 with TRBJ1-3; TRBD1 matches 8 bases. The germline CDR1 and CDR2 sequences are MNHNY and SVGAGI (reference sequence). V was clipped by 5 bases and J by 2 bases; unmatched bases: 5. CDR3 length: 15 residues. For the CDR3, the DNA is TGTGCCAGCAGTCCAACAGGGGGAGCTGGAAACACCATATATTTT. Protein: CASSPTGGAGNTIYF.

The chain links TRBV11-2 to TRBJ1-1; weak D call: TRBD1 (5 bases). Per germline, CDR1 SGHAT and CDR2 FQNNGV. This CDR3 comprises 15 residues. The V end lost 1 base, the J end lost 4 bases, and 13 bases lay between the germline ends. Here the CDR3 reads CASSLAPGLFTEAFF. The DNA of the CDR3 is TGTGCCAGCAGCTTAGCCCCGGGACTGTTCACTGAAGCTTTCTTT.

The chain employs TRBV7-2 and TRBJ1-1, with D uncertain. Trimming pared 1 base from V and 5 bases from J, leaving 11 bases between. The CDR3 totals 14 residues. Germline assignment: CDR1 SGHTA and CDR2 FQGNSA. The CDR3 region has the DNA TGTGCCAGCAGCTTAGAGCGCCGGTGGACTGAAGCTTTCTTT. This sequence encodes CASSLERRWTEAFF.

The chain's CDR3 is CSVGRSYEQYF. The DNA for the CDR3 is TGCAGCGTTGGGAGGTCCTACGAGCAGTACTTC. This chain uses TRBV29-1 with TRBJ2-7; tentative D call: TRBD2 (5 bases). Per germline, CDR1 SQVTM and CDR2 ANQGSEA. There are 11 residues in the CDR3. V lost 4 bases and J lost 1, with 5 bases in between.

The chain employs TRBV6-7 and TRBJ1-2, with D tentatively TRBD1 (6 bases). TRBV6-7 is assigned to the ORF class and has an uncertain function. Trimming cost V 2 bases and J 4 bases, with 23 bases left between them. This CDR3 region has 18 residues. The CDR3 loop reads CASSYPPDSFRLGYGYTF. The CDR3 bases are TGTGCCAGCAGTTACCCCCCGGACAGCTTTAGATTAGGCTATGGCTACACCTTC.

The chain combines TRBV2 with TRBJ1-6, with TRBD1 identical over 7 bases. Germline V gene data show CDR1 as SNHLY and CDR2 as FYNNEI. After removal of 4 bases from V and 8 bases from J, the junction contained 8 bases not matched to a gene. The CDR3 consists of 15 residues. CDR3 nucleotides: TGTGCCAGCAGTGCACCGACAGGGTCAGATTCACCCCTCCACTTT. Its translation: CASSAPTGSDSPLHF.

J is TRBJ1-1 and V is TRBV7-2; perhaps TRBD1 as D (6 bases). Germline-derived CDR1 and CDR2 are SGHTA and FQGNSA. This CDR3 has 17 residues. V was shortened by 1 base and J by 4 bases, with 19 bases between the two germline ends. DNA for the CDR3: TGTGCCAGCAGCTTAGGCCCGATCACAGGGACCTTCACTGAAGCTTTCTTT. As protein: CASSLGPITGTFTEAFF.